These 30 T cell receptor beta chains came from one sample sequenced in a study of T cell responses to AZD1222 COVID-19 vaccine. Using immunoSEQ multiplex PCR, the repertoire was profiled, and TCRdb retains in-frame clones only, with some absent. Of more than 70,000 clones in the sample, 70% to 90% were seen once. Source: peripheral blood, taken on day 0 of MenACWY control vaccination. The receptors were sampled from an adult in good health.

CDR3 bases: TGCGCCAGCAGTCAAGAGGGCAGGAGGCCTGAAGCTTTCTTT. Its protein is CASSQEGRRPEAFF. J is TRBJ1-1 and V is TRBV23-1; D is unresolved. TRBV23-1 is labeled an ORF, and its function is uncertain. The V and J ends lost 2 bases and 6 bases respectively, with 13 bases between them. The CDR3 is 14 residues long.

V gene TRBV18 combines with J gene TRBJ1-5; D might be TRBD1 (5 bases). Germline-derived CDR1 and CDR2 are KGHSH and LQKENI. The V gene lost 3 bases and the J gene lost 4 bases, with 7 bases spanning the gap. CDR3 length equals 13 residues. DNA of the CDR3: TGTGCCAGCTCACCGGAGGGGAATCAGCCCCAGCATTTT. It codes for CASSPEGNQPQHF.

The V and J genes are TRBV5-1 and TRBJ2-5; TRBD2 aligns across 16 bases. After removal of 0 bases from V and 4 bases from J, the junction contained 6 bases not matched to a gene. This CDR3 has 18 amino acids. Germline assignment: CDR1 SGHRS and CDR2 YFSETQ. The CDR3 loop reads CASSLAGTSGGAGETQYF. CDR3 DNA sequence: TGCGCCAGCAGCTTGGCCGGGACTAGCGGGGGGGCAGGAGAGACCCAGTACTTC.

The chain links TRBV6-2 or TRBV6-3 to TRBJ1-5; the D gene is possibly TRBD1 (6 bases). CDR3 length: 15 residues. V was pared by 6 bases and J by 6 bases, with 18 bases between. The germline V gene has CDR1 MNHEY and CDR2 SVGEGT. CDR3 nucleotide sequence: TGTGCCAGCAGCAACGGAGCAGGGGAGGCTCAGCCCCAGCATTTT. Translation gives CASSNGAGEAQPQHF.

V gene TRBV5-1 combines with J gene TRBJ2-7; D gene uncertain. V was pared by 0 bases and J by 0 bases, with 10 bases between. The CDR3 loop spans 15 amino acids. Germline CDR1 is SGHRS and CDR2 is YFSETQ. The CDR3 nucleotides are TGCGCCAGCAGCTTGGAGTTAGCTAGCTCCTACGAGCAGTACTTC. Translated, it gives CASSLELASSYEQYF.

The table lists this clone with a few counts. Other DNA variants within this sample encode the same CDR3. CDR3 sequence (DNA): TGCGCCAGCAGCCAAGAAGGGGGCATCACTGAAGCTTTCTTT. Protein sequence: CASSQEGGITEAFF. The rearrangement joins TRBV4-3 to TRBJ1-1, with TRBD1 identical over 7 bases. This CDR3 comprises 14 residues. The ends lost 0 bases at V and 4 bases at J; junction bases unmatched: 2. Per the germline V gene, CDR1 is LGHNA and CDR2 is YSLEER.

The chain is built from TRBV6-2 or TRBV6-3 and TRBJ2-3, with D possibly TRBD1 on 6 matching bases. Germline lookup yields CDR1 MNHEY and CDR2 SVGEGT. The V end was cut by 4 bases, the J end by 2 bases, with 13 bases between. CDR3 length: 15 residues. CDR3 nucleotide sequence: TGTGCCAGCAGTTCGACAGGACAAGTCACAGATACGCAGTATTTT. As protein: CASSSTGQVTDTQYF.

The chain employs TRBV28 and TRBJ1-6; no definite D call. Deletions cut 5 bases from V and 0 bases from J, with 20 bases between. Germline CDR1 and CDR2: MDHEN and SYDVKM. The CDR3 is 19 amino acids. The DNA for the CDR3 is TGTGCCAGCAGTCCCCTCGTCGGCGCAATGAGCTCCTATAATTCACCCCTCCACTTT. The encoded protein is CASSPLVGAMSSYNSPLHF.

The V call is TRBV11-1, the J call TRBJ2-3; 8 bases agree with TRBD1. Germline CDR1 reads SGHAT; CDR2 reads FQDESV (reference sequence). After removal of 5 bases from V and 3 bases from J, the junction contained 10 bases not matched to a gene. This CDR3 contains 16 residues. The CDR3 DNA reads TGTGCCAGCAGCCCCGGACAGGGAAGGGGTACAGATACGCAGTATTTT. Its protein product is CASSPGQGRGTDTQYF.

The chain joins TRBV9 to TRBJ1-5; TRBD1 matches at 7 bases. V lost 0 bases and J lost 7; bases outside the gene matches: 4. The CDR3 has 14 amino acids. Germline V gives CDR1 SGDLS, CDR2 YYNGEE. In DNA form, the CDR3 reads TGTGCCAGCAGCGTAGAAGGGGGCCGGCAGCCCCAGCATTTT. Translated, it gives CASSVEGGRQPQHF.

The gene calls are TRBV25-1 and TRBJ1-6; D ambiguous. From germline, CDR1 is MGHDK and CDR2 SYGVNS. This CDR3 has 14 residues. Trimming removed 3 bases from V and 7 bases from J, with 10 bases in between. The CDR3 is CASSDPRRNSPLHF. CDR3 nucleotides: TGTGCCAGCAGTGATCCCCGCCGGAATTCACCCCTCCACTTT. The full variable domain, in which reference TRBV25-1 and TRBJ1-6 provide the parts outside the CDR3, is EADIYQTPRYLVIGTGKKITLECSQTMGHDKMYWYQQDPGMELHLIHYSYGVNSTEKGDLSSESTVSRIRTEHFPLTLESARPSHTSQYLCASSDPRRNSPLHFGNGTRLTVT.

Written as DNA, the CDR3 is TGTGCCAGCTCACCCGGGACAGGGGGCTACGAGCAGTACTTC. Encoded protein: CASSPGTGGYEQYF. The chain is built from TRBV18 and TRBJ2-7; 11 nucleotides match TRBD1. The CDR3 has 14 amino acids. The germline gives CDR1 KGHSH, CDR2 LQKENI. With 3 bases clipped from V and 3 bases from J, the junction kept 1 base outside the gene matches.

The V and J genes are TRBV7-2 and TRBJ1-4; D may be TRBD1 (5 bases). The CDR3 length is 14 residues. CDR1 and CDR2 (germline): SGHTA, FQGNSA. V lost 2 bases, J lost 5 bases, and 9 bases lay in between. CDR3 DNA: TGTGCCAGCAGCTTAAGGGGTGGAAATGAAAAACTGTTTTTT. Its translation is CASSLRGGNEKLFF.

The chain has TRBV2 and TRBJ2-3; D remains ambiguous. Germline lookup yields CDR1 SNHLY and CDR2 FYNNEI. The CDR3 is 11 amino acids. The V and J ends lost 7 bases and 3 bases respectively, with 5 bases between them. CDR3 coding DNA: TGTGCCAGCAAACTAACAGATACGCAGTATTTT. This gives the protein CASKLTDTQYF.

The chain joins TRBV5-6 to TRBJ2-7; D could derive from TRBD1 or TRBD2 (6 bases each). The V gene lost 3 bases and the J gene lost 3 bases, with 13 bases spanning the gap. The CDR3 consists of 14 residues. Looked up from germline, CDR1 is SGHDT and CDR2 is YYEEEE. The CDR3 is CASSSTRGDYEQYF. The DNA of the CDR3 is TGTGCCAGCAGCTCCACGAGGGGGGACTACGAGCAGTACTTC.

This clone was recorded once. The chain recombines TRBV6-1 with TRBJ1-2, with a tentative D call TRBD1 (5 bases). CDR1 is MNHNS, CDR2 SASEGT, per germline. With 3 bases removed from V and 12 bases from J, the gap between germline ends came to 23 bases. The CDR3 runs 15 residues. CDR3 region: CASSEWGILQGKDTF. CDR3 DNA: TGTGCCAGCAGTGAGTGGGGCATCTTGCAGGGAAAGGACACCTTC.

The chain couples TRBV7-2 to TRBJ2-3; D uncertain. V was shortened by 3 bases and J by 2 bases, with 3 bases between the two germline ends. This CDR3 is 12 amino acids long. Germline CDR1 reads SGHTA; CDR2 reads FQGNSA. The CDR3 reads CASSLFTDTQYF. The CDR3 nucleotides are TGTGCCAGCAGCTTGTTCACAGATACGCAGTATTTT.

The chain carries TRBV28 and TRBJ2-2; TRBD2 agrees at 13 bases. V trimming: 7 bases; J trimming: 4 bases; junction bases outside the gene matches: 3. The V gene's germline CDR1 is MDHEN and CDR2 SYDVKM. This CDR3 region has 15 residues. In DNA form, the CDR3 reads TGTGCCAGCACTACTAGCGGGGGGGCCACCGGGGAGCTGTTTTTT. Translated, it gives CASTTSGGATGELFF.

This sequence joins TRBV5-4 and TRBJ2-3; TRBD1 might be the D (6 bases). Trimming shortened V by 7 bases and J by 0 bases, and 12 bases separated the two germline ends. CDR3 length equals 14 residues. CDR1 and CDR2 (germline): SGHNT, YYREEE (reference sequence). CDR3 in amino acids: CASHRTGSTDTQYF. CDR3 coding DNA: TGTGCCAGCCACAGAACAGGGAGCACAGATACGCAGTATTTT. Combining the CDR3 with reference TRBV5-4 and TRBJ2-3 gives the whole variable domain ETGVTQSPTHLIKTRGQQVTLRCSSQSGHNTVSWYQQALGQGPQFIFQYYREEENGRGNFPPRFSGLQFPNYSSELNVNALELDDSALYLCASHRTGSTDTQYFGPGTRLTVL.

The chain carries TRBV6-5 and TRBJ1-2; 9 nucleotides match TRBD1. This CDR3 region has 13 residues. Germline CDR1 and CDR2: MNHEY and SVGAGI. V lost 6 bases, J lost 5 bases, and 4 bases stayed unmatched. Written as DNA, the CDR3 is TGTGCCAGCAGGAGTGGGACAGGGTATGGCTACACCTTC. This sequence encodes CASRSGTGYGYTF.

The chain links TRBV27 to TRBJ1-1; maybe TRBD1 (6 bases). Germline V lookup: CDR1 MNHEY, CDR2 SMNVEV (reference sequence). The CDR3 totals 15 residues. Trimming removed 7 bases at V and 5 bases at J, with 20 bases between. DNA of the CDR3: TGTGCCAGCATTCTCCTAGGAGGGGGGAGGACTGAAGCTTTCTTT. It translates to CASILLGGGRTEAFF.

The chain uses TRBV2 and TRBJ2-5, with D perhaps being TRBD1 or TRBD2 (7 bases each). Germline-derived CDR1 and CDR2 are SNHLY and FYNNEI. The CDR3 loop spans 15 amino acids. The V and J ends lost 4 bases and 3 bases respectively, with 15 bases between them. The CDR3 region has the DNA TGTGCCAGCAGTGTGCCAGGGGGGGACGAAGAGACCCAGTACTTC. Amino acid sequence: CASSVPGGDEETQYF.

Written as DNA, the CDR3 is TGTGCCAGCAACCCTTCCGGGCGGGGATCCTACAATGAGCAGTTCTTC. This encodes CASNPSGRGSYNEQFF. This sequence joins TRBV28 and TRBJ2-1; TRBD2 is a possible D gene (6 bases). With 7 bases removed from V and 1 base from J, the gap between germline ends came to 17 bases. CDR1 MDHEN and CDR2 SYDVKM come from the germline V gene. This CDR3 region has 16 residues.

This rearrangement joins TRBV5-1 to TRBJ1-5, with 9 nucleotides matching TRBD1. The CDR3 has 15 amino acids. Germline V gene data show CDR1 as SGHRS and CDR2 as YFSETQ. Trimming cost V 4 bases and J 4 bases; bases outside gene matches: 6. The CDR3 DNA reads as TGCGCCAGCAGCCTAGGGACAGGGCGAAATCAGCCCCAGCATTTT. Protein: CASSLGTGRNQPQHF.

The J gene is TRBJ2-5, the V gene TRBV4-2; 12 nucleotides align to TRBD2. The V segment lost 5 bases and the J segment 3 bases; nucleotides outside the gene matches: 10. CDR3 length: 17 residues. In germline, CDR1 is LGHNA, CDR2 YNFKEQ. The DNA of the CDR3 is TGTGCCAGCAGCTTCGGGCTAGCGGGGGGGCTTGAAGAGACCCAGTACTTC. Its protein product is CASSFGLAGGLEETQYF.

This chain uses TRBV3-1 (or the pseudogene TRBV3-2) with TRBJ2-3; 7 bases are a match to TRBD2. The ends lost 4 bases at V and 0 bases at J; junction bases unmatched: 19. The CDR3 has 20 amino acids. Per germline, CDR1 LGHDT and CDR2 YNNKEL (reference sequence). CDR3 amino acids: CASSLGRGEPPRQSTDTQYF. Written as DNA, the CDR3 is TGTGCCAGCAGCCTCGGCCGGGGGGAACCCCCCCGGCAAAGCACAGATACGCAGTATTTT.

V is TRBV5-1 and J is TRBJ2-7, with 7 bases lining up with TRBD1. Looked up from germline, CDR1 is SGHRS and CDR2 is YFSETQ. J lost 6 bases, V lost 2 bases, and 8 bases had no gene match. The CDR3 runs to 14 residues. DNA of the CDR3: TGCGCCAGCAGCTTAACAGGGGTCCAGGGCGAGCAGTACTTC. Amino acids: CASSLTGVQGEQYF.

The chain employs TRBV12-3 or TRBV12-4 and TRBJ2-3; 7 bases are a match to TRBD2. The V gene end was trimmed by 5 bases and the J gene end by 5 bases; junction bases not matched to a gene: 4. This CDR3 has 13 amino acids. The CDR3 loop is CASSTRGRDTQYF. The CDR3 coding sequence is TGTGCCAGCAGTACCCGCGGGAGAGATACGCAGTATTTT.

The V gene is TRBV15, the J gene TRBJ1-6, with 7 bases fitting TRBD1. This CDR3 comprises 16 residues. CDR1 and CDR2 from the germline V gene are LNHNV and YYDKDF (reference sequence). V gave up 3 bases and J gave up 7 bases; unmatched junction bases: 9. The DNA of the CDR3 is TGTGCCACCAGCAGGGCGAAAGGGGGCGTCAATTCACCCCTCCACTTT. This sequence encodes CATSRAKGGVNSPLHF.

This chain links TRBV19 with TRBJ1-2; D gene uncertain. CDR3 length: 15 residues. The ends were cut back, 6 bases at V and 0 bases at J, with 14 bases in the middle. Germline CDR1 reads LNHDA; CDR2 reads SQIVND (reference sequence). The CDR3 sequence is CASSPTELANYGYTF. As DNA, the CDR3 is TGTGCCAGTAGCCCCACGGAGCTAGCTAACTATGGCTACACCTTC.